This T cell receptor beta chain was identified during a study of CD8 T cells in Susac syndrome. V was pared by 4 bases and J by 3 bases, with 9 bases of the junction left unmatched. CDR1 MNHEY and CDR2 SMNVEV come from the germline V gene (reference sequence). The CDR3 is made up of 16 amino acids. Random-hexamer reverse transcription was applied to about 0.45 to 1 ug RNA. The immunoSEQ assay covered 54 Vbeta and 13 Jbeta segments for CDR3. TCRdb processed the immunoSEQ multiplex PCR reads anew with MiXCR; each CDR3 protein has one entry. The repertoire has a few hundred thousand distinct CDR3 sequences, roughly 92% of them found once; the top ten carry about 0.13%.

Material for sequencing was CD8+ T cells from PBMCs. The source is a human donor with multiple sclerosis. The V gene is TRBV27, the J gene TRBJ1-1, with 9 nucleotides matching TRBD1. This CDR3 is CASSSLGQGRYTEAFF. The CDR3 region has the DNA TGTGCCAGCAGTTCACTGGGACAGGGTCGATACACTGAAGCTTTCTTT.